This T cell receptor (beta chain) was captured by sequencing in a study of T cell responses to AZD1222 COVID-19 vaccine. About this clone itself: The antigen is undetermined.

The CDR3 consists of 16 residues. V lost 0 bases to trimming and J lost 4 bases; unmatched junction nucleotides: 6. The germline V gene encodes CDR1 LGHNA and CDR2 YSLEER. Study results and limitations: Only a handful of AZD1222 recipients, five to seven in all, had baseline seropositivity.

Only in-frame clones appear in the TCRdb table, and some are missing; sequencing was by immunoSEQ multiplex PCR. In the table there are 150,000 to 200,000 clones, approximately 90% of which are singletons. This specimen was peripheral blood, taken 28 days after the second AZD1222 dose. The TCR comes from an adult who received the AZD1222 COVID-19 vaccine. The chain links TRBV4-3 to TRBJ2-7; 10 nucleotides align to TRBD2. The DNA for the CDR3 is TGCGCCAGCAGCCAAGACCCTAGCGGGAGAGGGTACGAGCAGTACTTC. Protein sequence: CASSQDPSGRGYEQYF.